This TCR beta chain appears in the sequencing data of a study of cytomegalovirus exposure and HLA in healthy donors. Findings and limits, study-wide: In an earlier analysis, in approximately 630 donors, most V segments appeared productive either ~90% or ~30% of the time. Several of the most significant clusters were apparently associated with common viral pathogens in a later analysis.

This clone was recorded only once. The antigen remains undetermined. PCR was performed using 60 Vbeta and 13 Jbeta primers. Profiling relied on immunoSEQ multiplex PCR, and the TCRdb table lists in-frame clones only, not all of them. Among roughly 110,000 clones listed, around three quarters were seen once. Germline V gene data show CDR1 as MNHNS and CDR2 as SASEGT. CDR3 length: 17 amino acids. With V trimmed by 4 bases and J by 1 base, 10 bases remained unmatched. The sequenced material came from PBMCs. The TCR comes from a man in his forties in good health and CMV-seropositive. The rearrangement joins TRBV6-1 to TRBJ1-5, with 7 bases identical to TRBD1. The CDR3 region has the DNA TGTGCCAGCAGTGGGGGTTTACCGGGACAGAGCAATCAGCCCCAGCATTTT. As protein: CASSGGLPGQSNQPQHF.